This TCR beta chain is from a study of T cell responses to AZD1222 COVID-19 vaccine (dated by TCRdb to about 2021). For context, the study as a whole: AZD1222 recipients given second doses at about 4 weeks or at about 12 weeks were pooled, since spike-specific TCR depth and breadth were not found to differ between the two schedules. Enrollment into the trials was organized by age into subgroups of 18-55, 56-69 and 70-plus years, and those subgroups contained approximately 150, 30 and 60 TCR-sequenced participants, respectively. TCR sequencing was performed for about 250 trial participants, of whom 207 were given two doses of AZD1222 and around 26 were given two doses of MenACWY control vaccine.

From the germline V gene (reference sequence), CDR1 is LNHDA and CDR2 is SQIVND. Its CDR3 holds 15 amino acids, cysteine through phenylalanine. The only DNA kept is the CDR3, 45 bases in frame from the first base. The junction carries 20 bases between V and J, which are trimmed by 5 bases and 6 bases respectively. About this clone: No antigen is known for it. No much larger clonotype is one base removed from it; base qualities were not supplied.

This specimen's time point label, interpreted: baseline before first vaccination. The vaccinee samples were drawn from two UK trials, COV001 and COV002, one of which was a single-blind randomized controlled phase 2/3 trial testing AZD1222 (ChAdOx1 nCoV-19) in healthy adults. For TCRbeta chain sequencing, PBMC samples from trial participants were taken at day 0 and at day 28 after the second dose. The full study reports these points: Conclusions about previously exposed vaccinees are limited because only five to seven AZD1222 recipients were SARS-CoV-2 seropositive at baseline. In the small 56-69-year group, the increase in depth fell short of significance, most likely because of low power. Reportedly, close to half of the unique spike-specific TCRs recognized epitopes lying outside the regions that are mutated in the B.1.351 and B.1.1.7 variants. No day 14 peak-response samples were available, so repertoires were characterized only after the peak T cell response. The whole spike protein was spanned by vaccine-associated CD4 TCRs, and dominant responses were seen in regions 160-218 and 743-854. Spike-specific TCR breadth and depth rose significantly after two AZD1222 doses compared with day 0 and with MenACWY recipients. Participants were mostly white British and included more females than males, and it was suggested by the authors that clonal diversity may have been underestimated.

The CDR3 regions of human TCRbeta chains were subjected to immunosequencing. The authors processed their data as follows. TCRs in the repertoires were matched against a reference library of SARS-CoV-2-specific TCRs that had been generated with the MIRA antigen-specificity platform. Breadth meant the fraction of unique TCRs that were SARS-CoV-2-associated, whereas depth meant the fraction of total T cells that were SARS-CoV-2-associated. Using the MIRA data, each spike-specific TCR was assigned both to the spike region to which the TCR was reactive and to a CD4 or CD8 class. Log10-transformed breadth and depth values were compared by one-way ANOVA with Sidak's multiple comparisons tests. In its TCRdb copy, this immuneACCESS table keeps in-frame sequences only and misses some clones. Where compared with another copy, unresolved V genes explain less than half of these, and the others have no known cause. Clone size and the V and J calls come from that table; the DNA yielded D and trimming. Present in this sample are about 140,000 clones, 70% to 90% of which were seen just once. The ten largest clonotypes hold about 3% of the sample.

The TCR originated in an adult in good health. The sequence is built from TRBV19 and TRBJ2-7, with TRBD2 as a weak D call on 6 bases. The starting material was peripheral blood, obtained on day 0 of AZD1222 vaccination. The CDR3 region reads CASSYDPWSGSEQYF. The sequenced DNA is TGTGCCAGTAGTTACGACCCCTGGAGCGGGTCCGAGCAGTACTTC.